The 7 T cell receptor beta chains below come from one sample, sequenced in a study of a mutant IDH1 vaccine in newly diagnosed glioma (dated by TCRdb to 2020 to 2023). Receptor libraries were prepared by the immunoSEQ multiplex PCR assay. Not all clones reach the TCRdb copy of this immuneACCESS table, which keeps in-frame sequences only. Checked studies attribute under half of the gap to unresolved V genes and leave the rest unexplained. The sample table lists more than 20,000 clones, about 85% of them with a count of one. The biggest ten clones account for less than 5.5% of the sample. The time point label on this specimen signifies: baseline, week 1 (first vaccination visit). The sample's treatment or condition label, decoded: pre-vaccination baseline after standard-of-care therapy. The specimen was PBMCs, collected from a glioma patient treated with radiotherapy, temozolomide or both. The receptors stem from a man aged 40-50 years with glioma.

This clone was seen a handful of times. V is TRBV4-1 and J is TRBJ1-6, with D unclear. Germline V lookup: CDR1 MGHRA, CDR2 YSYEKL. The CDR3 runs 16 residues. The germline V and J ends were trimmed by 0 bases and 4 bases, with 10 bases remaining between them. The CDR3 reads CASSQEKGVYNSPLHF. The DNA of the CDR3 is TGCGCCAGCAGCCAAGAAAAGGGAGTTTATAATTCACCCCTCCACTTT.

The gene calls are TRBV6-4 and TRBJ1-1; D might be TRBD1 (6 bases). The V end was cut by 5 bases, the J end by 4 bases, with 14 bases between. The CDR3 is 14 residues long. In germline, CDR1 is MRHNA, CDR2 SNTAGT. CDR3 DNA: TGTGCCAGCAGTCCCGGGGGGCGAAGCACTGAAGCTTTCTTT. Translation gives CASSPGGRSTEAFF.

The V gene is TRBV4-1, the J gene TRBJ2-1; a weak D match, TRBD2 (5 bases). From germline, CDR1 is MGHRA and CDR2 YSYEKL. The CDR3 length is 16 residues. The germline V and J ends were trimmed by 8 bases and 0 bases, with 17 bases remaining between them. CDR3 sequence (DNA): TGCGCCAGCCACGAAGCCTTCAGCGGCTCCTACAATGAGCAGTTCTTC. Its protein is CASHEAFSGSYNEQFF.

The chain combines TRBV9 with TRBJ1-2; D possibly corresponds to TRBD1 (6 bases). CDR3 length equals 17 residues. Germline loops: CDR1 SGDLS, CDR2 YYNGEE. The V and J ends lost 0 bases and 8 bases respectively, with 23 bases between them. The CDR3 DNA is TGTGCCAGCAGCGTAGCGTCGGGGCAGGGGAATGCGTTCGGCTACACCTTC. It translates to CASSVASGQGNAFGYTF.

The J gene is TRBJ1-4, the V gene TRBV10-3, with D hard to call. Looked up from germline, CDR1 is ENHRY and CDR2 is SYGVKD. The CDR3 length is 14 residues. Trimming pared 6 bases from V and 5 bases from J, leaving 13 bases between. CDR3 DNA: TGTGCCATCAGAGAAGGAGGAGGCAATGAAAAACTGTTTTTT. Protein: CAIREGGGNEKLFF.

This chain links TRBV4-2 with TRBJ1-2, with a tentative D call TRBD1 (5 bases). Trimming removed 0 bases at V and 3 bases at J, with 8 bases between. The CDR3 sequence is 14 residues long. Germline-derived CDR1 and CDR2 are LGHNA and YNFKEQ. Here the CDR3 reads CASSQDATDYGYTF. The CDR3 nucleotides read TGTGCCAGCAGCCAAGACGCGACAGACTATGGCTACACCTTC.

V is TRBV25-1 and J is TRBJ2-1; D tentatively fits TRBD1 or TRBD2 (5 bases each). Germline V gene sequence: CDR1 MGHDK, CDR2 SYGVNS. The length of the CDR3 is 15 residues. With 4 bases removed from V and 3 bases from J, the gap between germline ends came to 13 bases. The CDR3 DNA reads TGTGCCAGCAGTGTCGGGGCTGGGGGCTACAATGAGCAGTTCTTC. Translation: CASSVGAGGYNEQFF.